This T cell receptor (beta chain) was recorded in a study of cytotoxic CD8 clonotypes in ibrutinib-treated CLL. For the study at large: Enrolment comprised eleven to twelve relapsed/refractory and more than 14 treatment-naive patients; about 17 were IGHV unmutated.

The CDR3 runs to 16 residues. The ends lost 3 bases at V and 10 bases at J; junction bases unmatched: 6. Germline values: CDR1 MGHRA, CDR2 YSYEKL. Assay: immunoSEQ multiplex PCR; the TCRdb copy retains only in-frame clones and omits some. The table includes about 140,000 clones, 75% to 85% detected once. The rearrangement joins TRBV4-1 to TRBJ2-1; the match to TRBD2 covers 16 bases. The material sequenced was PBMCs, taken after 36 months of ibrutinib treatment. The receptor was derived from a human donor with chronic lymphocytic leukemia. The CDR3 sequence is CASSQETGLAGGEQFF. The CDR3 nucleotides read TGCGCCAGCAGCCAGGAAACGGGACTAGCGGGAGGGGAGCAGTTCTTC.